Detailed here is one T cell receptor beta chain. Its matching antigen is unknown. The data were obtained in a study of siplizumab effects on memory and regulatory T cells. Study outcomes and limitations: Alloreactive CD4+ clones that could be mapped were on average approximately 69% Treg-derived with siplizumab, against approximately 30% in controls. Naive T cells, seemingly more diverse than memory cells, seemed major alloresponse contributors. Naive or memory phenotype assignment was not possible for roughly 80-95% of proliferating CD4+ or CD8+ clones. Tracing alloreactive clones into unstimulated subsets worked for only a minor fraction of them.

Method: immunoSEQ multiplex PCR; TCRdb's copy keeps in-frame clones and lacks some. The sample gives 98,000 or so clones, roughly 93% of which show up once; roughly 0.64% is in the top ten. This clonotype originated in a human donor in good health. The sample taken for sequencing was Tregs sorted from blood.

The CDR3 bases are TGTGCCAGCAGTGTCCTAGAACTAGCGGGAGTGGGTGAGACCCAGTACTTC. Amino acids: CASSVLELAGVGETQYF. The chain recombines TRBV2 with TRBJ2-5, with 11 bases that match TRBD2. Trimming took 4 bases from V and 5 from J; bases not matched to a gene: 12. The CDR3 runs to 17 residues. The V gene's germline CDR1 is SNHLY and CDR2 FYNNEI. Complete variable domain (other parts from reference TRBV2 and TRBJ2-5): EPEVTQTPSHQVTQMGQEVILRCVPISNHLYFYWYRQILGQKVEFLVSFYNNEISEKSEIFDDQFSVERPDGSNFTLKIRSTKLEDSAMYFCASSVLELAGVGETQYFGPGTRLLVL.